This is a list of T cell receptor beta chains from one sample in a study of regulatory dendritic cells for organ transplantation. Which antigens these TCRs recognize remains unknown. Generated by immunoSEQ multiplex PCR, the TCRdb table keeps only in-frame clones and is missing some. Of about 4,200 clones in the sample, 50% to 75% were seen once. The sequenced material came from memory CD8+ T cells from blood cultured with regulatory dendritic cells. The receptors were gathered from a human donor in good health. Each CDR3 is given with its conserved first and last residue.

J gene	V gene	CDR3 protein
TRBJ2-7	TRBV2	CASSEGLVREQYF
TRBJ1-2	TRBV5-1	CASSSDSNYGYTF
TRBJ2-7	TRBV5-5	CASSDSPYYEQYF
TRBJ1-1	TRBV6-5	CASSETDEAFF
TRBJ1-1	TRBV7-9	CASSPGTGVVGTEAFF
TRBJ2-7	TRBV9	CASSVEYRGGEQYF
TRBJ1-6	TRBV6-5	CASSPTGGNSPLHF
TRBJ2-3	TRBV12-5	CASGGSSGNPTDTQYF
TRBJ2-3	TRBV5-6	CASSLSVGSRTDTQYF
TRBJ1-1	TRBV25-1	CASSAGTYASEAFF
TRBJ1-5	TRBV4-1	CASSQRTTVRQPQHF
TRBJ2-1	TRBV6-1	CASIAGGLNEQFF
TRBJ1-4	TRBV19	CASSTPRAREGKLFF
TRBJ2-3	TRBV5-5	CASSLGWGGTDTQYF
TRBJ2-2	TRBV9	CASSGYRDRGTGELFF
TRBJ1-5	TRBV7-9	CASSSSYTGAEQPQHF
TRBJ2-7	TRBV7-2	CASSRIAGGTYEQYF
TRBJ2-5	TRBV5-8	CASSSDGQGQETQYF
TRBJ1-5	TRBV11-2	CASSLGARDQPQHF
TRBJ2-1	TRBV19	CASSSGYNEQFF
TRBJ2-7	TRBV7-7	CASSLGSGDEQYF
TRBJ1-2	TRBV2	CASSDPASEDGYTF
TRBJ2-1	TRBV5-1	CASRAGGGEARYNEQFF
TRBJ1-4	TRBV5-1	CASSLTGREKLFF
TRBJ1-2	TRBV19	CASREGSGYTF
TRBJ2-7	TRBV5-4	CASTPGPGTASYEQYF
TRBJ2-1	TRBV11-2	CASSLGGTGNEQFF
TRBJ2-3	TRBV4-2	CASSRERGGGTDTQYF
TRBJ1-1	TRBV14	CASSRPAIGLNTEAFF
TRBJ2-7	TRBV7-9	CASSSGVAGFSYEQYF
TRBJ2-7	TRBV7-2	CASSLDRGITYEQYF
TRBJ2-7	TRBV7-6	CASSLSRTGVLGEQYF
TRBJ1-6	TRBV27	CASSLSGDNSPLHF
TRBJ2-7	TRBV9	CASSVAGGGTYEQYF
TRBJ1-1	TRBV19	CASSMGARPLNTEAFF
TRBJ1-1	TRBV30	CAWSPYLLEAFF
TRBJ2-3	TRBV5-4	CAASVGTSDADTQYF
TRBJ2-2	TRBV7-2	CASSEHISTGELFF
TRBJ1-1	TRBV6-1	CASSLTGGRAEAFF
TRBJ1-5	TRBV9	CASSADGGNQPQHF
TRBJ1-2	TRBV9	CASSVRGSYGYTF